In this sample, the clone carrying this T cell receptor beta chain turned up a few times. Its specificity is unknown. This record belongs to a study of response to subunit inactivated influenza vaccine. The study, taken as a whole, reports: It was the authors' suggestion that each seasonal influenza vaccination recruits few new T cells.

TCRdb reprocessed the RT-PCR reads via MiXCR and lists one record per CDR3 protein. The sample lists approximately 300,000 distinct CDR3 sequences, roughly 20% occurring once. Looked up from germline, CDR1 is MNHEY and CDR2 is SMNVEV (reference sequence). This CDR3 comprises 13 residues. V lost 8 bases, J lost 2 bases, and 7 bases lay in between. The V gene is TRBV27, the J gene TRBJ1-6; D is unclear. The starting material was PBMCs from blood, obtained about 20 months after vaccination. The source is a man between 50 and 75 years old who received an inactivated influenza vaccine. The CDR3 bases are TGTGCCAGCGCCTATGCCTATAATTCACCCCTCCACTTT. As protein: CASAYAYNSPLHF.